Below, 18 T cell receptor beta chains from the same sample are listed, as sequenced in a study of OX40 agonist ivuxolimab in advanced cancers. Method: immunoSEQ multiplex PCR; TCRdb's copy keeps in-frame clones and lacks some. This table holds 90,000 to 120,000 clones, more than 85% found once. This sample comprised CD4+ or CD8+ T cells sorted from blood, obtained in a trial of the OX40 agonist ivuxolimab. The receptors shown here come from an adult with an advanced solid tumor such as melanoma, head and neck, liver or kidney cancer.

This clone appeared once. The chain joins TRBV7-2 to TRBJ2-3, with D uncertain. V was pared by 1 base and J by 6 bases, with 17 bases between. Germline values: CDR1 SGHTA, CDR2 FQGNSA. There are 16 residues in the CDR3. The CDR3 bases are TGTGCCAGCAGCTTAGAGTCTGGGCTTCTAGGGGATACGCAGTATTTT. It specifies CASSLESGLLGDTQYF.

The CDR3 protein is CASTIGGTNYGYTF. CDR3 in DNA: TGTGCCAGCACAATTGGCGGTACTAACTATGGCTACACCTTC. The rearrangement links TRBV6-5 to TRBJ1-2; D call uncertain. The germline V and J ends were trimmed by 7 bases and 0 bases, with 12 bases remaining between them. From germline, CDR1 is MNHEY and CDR2 SVGAGI. The CDR3 length is 14 residues.

The CDR3 bases are TGTGCCTGGAGTCCCCCGGGTAGCGGCCCCTACAATGAGCAGTTCTTC. Its protein product is CAWSPPGSGPYNEQFF. This sequence joins TRBV30 and TRBJ2-1; perhaps TRBD2 as D (6 bases). V gave up 2 bases and J gave up 2 bases, with 16 bases separating them. Germline CDR1 GTSNPN, CDR2 SVGIG (reference sequence). CDR3 length: 16 residues.

The J gene is TRBJ2-1, the V gene TRBV9; 13 bases are shared with TRBD2. The germline CDR1 and CDR2 sequences are SGDLS and YYNGEE. This CDR3 comprises 16 residues. V dropped 4 bases and J dropped 2; count of bases not matched to a gene: 3. This CDR3 is CASSKGTSGTYNEQFF. The CDR3 region has the DNA TGTGCCAGCAGCAAAGGGACTAGCGGGACCTACAATGAGCAGTTCTTC.

V usage is TRBV5-1 and J usage is TRBJ1-6; 9 bases map to TRBD1. The germline gives CDR1 SGHRS, CDR2 YFSETQ. J lost 11 bases, V lost 4 bases, and 7 bases had no gene match. There are 14 residues in the CDR3. The CDR3 is CASSPRGQGPPLHF. The CDR3 DNA sequence: TGCGCCAGCAGCCCAAGGGGACAGGGTCCACCCCTCCACTTT. The full variable domain, with the rest looked up from reference TRBV5-1 and TRBJ1-6, is KAGVTQTPRYLIKTRGQQVTLSCSPISGHRSVSWYQQTPGQGLQFLFEYFSETQRNKGNFPGRFSGRQFSNSRSEMNVSTLELGDSALYLCASSPRGQGPPLHFGNGTRLTVT.

V is TRBV28 and J is TRBJ1-1; D is undetermined. Germline CDR1 reads MDHEN; CDR2 reads SYDVKM. CDR3 length equals 13 residues. With 5 bases removed from V and 7 bases from J, the gap between germline ends came to 14 bases. CDR3 residues: CASSPRESLEAFF. The CDR3 coding sequence is TGTGCCAGCAGTCCCCGGGAGTCCCTTGAAGCTTTCTTT. The whole variable domain, filled in from reference TRBV28 and TRBJ1-1, reads DVKVTQSSRYLVKRTGEKVFLECVQDMDHENMFWYRQDPGLGLRLIYFSYDVKMKEKGDIPEGYSVSREKKERFSLILESASTNQTSMYLCASSPRESLEAFFGQGTRLTVV.

This clone occurred once. The rearrangement uses TRBV18 and TRBJ1-1; D possibly corresponds to TRBD1 (5 bases). Germline-derived CDR1 and CDR2 are KGHSH and LQKENI. This CDR3 is built from 15 residues. V lost 6 bases and J 1 base, leaving 15 bases between the germline ends. CDR3 coding DNA: TGTGCCAGCTCGCGGCAGGGTGGTTCGAACACTGAAGCTTTCTTT. It is translated as CASSRQGGSNTEAFF.

This clone was seen once. This sequence joins TRBV6-6 and TRBJ2-1; D gene unclear. In germline, CDR1 is MNHNY, CDR2 SVGAGI (reference sequence). V was shortened by 0 bases and J by 7 bases, with 7 bases between the two germline ends. The CDR3 has 13 amino acids. In DNA form, the CDR3 reads TGTGCCAGCAGTTACTCGAGTGAAAATGAGCAGTTCTTC. Translation: CASSYSSENEQFF.

The chain uses TRBV29-1 and TRBJ1-4, with a weak D call TRBD1 (5 bases). The CDR3 covers 13 residues. The germline V gene encodes CDR1 SQVTM and CDR2 ANQGSEA. V was trimmed by 6 bases and J by 6 bases, leaving 14 bases between them. The CDR3 coding sequence is TGCAGCGTCCGACCCCGGGACTATGAAAAACTGTTTTTT. Translating gives CSVRPRDYEKLFF. The entire variable domain, with the rest obtained from reference TRBV29-1 and TRBJ1-4, is as follows: SAVISQKPSRDICQRGTSLTIQCQVDSQVTMMFWYRQQPGQSLTLIATANQGSEATYESGFVIDKFPISRPNLTFSTLTVSNMSPEDSSIYLCSVRPRDYEKLFFGSGTQLSVL.

The V call is TRBV15, the J call TRBJ1-3; weak D call: TRBD1 (5 bases). This CDR3 comprises 12 residues. Germline V CDR1 and CDR2: LNHNV, YYDKDF (reference sequence). Trimming cost V 5 bases and J 8 bases, with 10 bases left between them. CDR3 nucleotides: TGTGCCACCAGCGTAAGGGGAGACACCATATATTTT. Encoded protein: CATSVRGDTIYF.

The rearrangement links TRBV28 to TRBJ2-2, with D possibly being TRBD2 (6 bases). The germline V and J ends were trimmed by 3 bases and 5 bases, with 13 bases remaining between them. CDR3 length: 15 amino acids. CDR1 is MDHEN, CDR2 SYDVKM, per germline. The CDR3 reads CASSFGWGRTGELFF. DNA for the CDR3: TGTGCCAGCAGTTTCGGTTGGGGGAGGACCGGGGAGCTGTTTTTT. Full variable domain (remainder filled in from reference TRBV28 and TRBJ2-2): DVKVTQSSRYLVKRTGEKVFLECVQDMDHENMFWYRQDPGLGLRLIYFSYDVKMKEKGDIPEGYSVSREKKERFSLILESASTNQTSMYLCASSFGWGRTGELFFGEGSRLTVL.

This clone was counted once. This rearrangement joins TRBV7-9 to TRBJ2-1; 8 bases are a match to TRBD2. The CDR3 loop spans 13 amino acids. With V trimmed by 1 base and J by 10 bases, 3 bases remained unmatched. CDR1 and CDR2 (germline): SEHNR, FQNEAQ (reference sequence). The chain's CDR3 is CASSLELAEEQFF. The CDR3 nucleotides read TGTGCCAGCAGCTTAGAACTAGCGGAAGAGCAGTTCTTC.

The V gene is TRBV21-1, the J gene TRBJ2-5; the table calls TRBD1, which could not be checked here. TRBV21-1 is shown as a pseudogene. This CDR3 is 15 amino acids long. The CDR3 coding sequence is TGTGCCAGCAGCAAAGGCAGACAGGGTCAAGAGACCCAGTACTTC. Translating gives CASSKGRQGQETQYF.

CDR3 amino acids: CASSQDPRGSSYNEQFF. The CDR3 nucleotides are TGCGCCAGCAGCCAAGACCCGCGGGGCAGCTCCTACAATGAGCAGTTCTTC. The chain couples TRBV4-3 to TRBJ2-1; the D gene is possibly TRBD2 (6 bases). The CDR3 loop spans 17 amino acids. CDR1 and CDR2 from the germline V gene are LGHNA and YSLEER. Trimming removed 0 bases from V and 0 bases from J, with 12 bases in between.

V and J are TRBV21-1 and TRBJ2-2; the table gives TRBD2 as D, unverified against the DNA. TRBV21-1 is deemed a pseudogene. This CDR3 is 17 amino acids long. This CDR3 reads CASSTRVAAGVVGELFF. The CDR3 nucleotides are TGTGCCAGCAGCACCCGGGTGGCGGCGGGAGTGGTCGGGGAGCTGTTTTTT.

The chain couples TRBV18 to TRBJ1-3; D unclear. The CDR3 is 15 amino acids. Germline CDR1 is KGHSH and CDR2 is LQKENI. Trimming removed 0 bases from V and 2 bases from J, with 8 bases in between. CDR3 nucleotides: TGTGCCAGCTCACCACCGGAGGGTACTGGAAACACCATATATTTT. Protein: CASSPPEGTGNTIYF.

This chain connects TRBV7-3 to TRBJ2-6, with no clear D. From germline, CDR1 is SGHTA and CDR2 FQGTGA. CDR3 length: 13 residues. V was clipped by 5 bases and J by 3 bases, with 5 bases between them. CDR3 protein: CASSLNGANVLTF. CDR3 sequence (DNA): TGTGCCAGCAGCCTAAATGGGGCCAACGTCCTGACTTTC.

The rearrangement joins TRBV27 to TRBJ2-5; D perhaps matches TRBD2 (6 bases). V lost 7 bases to trimming and J lost 7 bases, with 19 bases between them. The CDR3 loop spans 14 amino acids. CDR1 is MNHEY, CDR2 SMNVEV, per germline (reference sequence). This chain's CDR3 is CASNSEFGGPTQYF. CDR3 nucleotides: TGTGCCAGCAACTCCGAATTCGGGGGTCCGACCCAGTACTTC.